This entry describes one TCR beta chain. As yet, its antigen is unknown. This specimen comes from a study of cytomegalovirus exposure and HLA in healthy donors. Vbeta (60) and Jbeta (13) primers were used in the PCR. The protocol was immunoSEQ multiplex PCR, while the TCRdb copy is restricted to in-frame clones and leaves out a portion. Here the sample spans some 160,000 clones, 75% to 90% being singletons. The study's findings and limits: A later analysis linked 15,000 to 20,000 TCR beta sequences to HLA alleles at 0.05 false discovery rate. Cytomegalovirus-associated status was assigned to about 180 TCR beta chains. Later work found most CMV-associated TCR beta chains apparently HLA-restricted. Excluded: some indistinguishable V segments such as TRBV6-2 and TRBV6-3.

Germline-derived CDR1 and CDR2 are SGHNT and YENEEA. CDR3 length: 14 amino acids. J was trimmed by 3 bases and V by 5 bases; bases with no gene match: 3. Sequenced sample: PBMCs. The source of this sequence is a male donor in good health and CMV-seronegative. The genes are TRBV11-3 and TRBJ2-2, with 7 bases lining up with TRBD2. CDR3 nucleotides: TGTGCCAGCAGCGGACTAGTGGACACCGGGGAGCTGTTTTTT. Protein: CASSGLVDTGELFF. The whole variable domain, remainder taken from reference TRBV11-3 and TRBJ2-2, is EAGVVQSPRYKIIEKKQPVAFWCNPISGHNTLYWYLQNLGQGPELLIRYENEEAVDDSQLPKDRFSAERLKGVDSTLKIQPAELGDSAVYLCASSGLVDTGELFFGEGSRLTVL.